These 16 T cell receptor beta chains were sequenced from one sample in a study of blood T cell repertoires in COVID-19 (TCRdb year 2020). The library was generated by the immunoSEQ multiplex PCR assay. TCRdb re-hosts the immuneACCESS table, in-frame sequences only. Its copies lack some clones; in the studies checked, an unresolved V gene accounts for under half of them, and the cause for the rest is not known. The sample data list 220,000 or so clones, and 80% to 85% of these were observed just once. Jointly, the top ten make up approximately 5% of the sample. The sequenced sample was peripheral blood. The receptor source for this set is a woman aged 55 to 70 who had recovered from COVID-19.

This clone was observed a handful of times. J is TRBJ1-3 and V is TRBV6-6, with 8 bases lining up with TRBD1. V trimming: 6 bases; J trimming: 7 bases; junction bases outside the gene matches: 11. CDR3 size: 15 residues. Germline V CDR1 and CDR2: MNHNY, SVGAGI (reference sequence). The CDR3: CASRRQGSEGNTIYF. The CDR3 DNA is TGTGCCAGCAGGAGACAGGGGAGCGAGGGGAACACCATATATTTT.

The genes are TRBV28 and TRBJ1-2; 7 bases agree with TRBD1. J was trimmed by 4 bases and V by 5 bases; bases with no gene match: 4. In germline, CDR1 is MDHEN, CDR2 SYDVKM. This CDR3 region has 13 residues. The CDR3 DNA reads as TGTGCCAGCAGTCCTCAGGGGGGCTATGGCTACACCTTC. It encodes CASSPQGGYGYTF.

J is TRBJ1-2 and V is TRBV25-1; 10 bases agree with TRBD1. Germline assignment: CDR1 MGHDK and CDR2 SYGVNS. V lost 5 bases to trimming and J lost 6 bases; unmatched junction nucleotides: 6. The CDR3 length is 14 residues. The CDR3 nucleotides read TGTGCCAGCAGTACGACCGGGACAGGGGATGGCTACACCTTC. It specifies CASSTTGTGDGYTF.

This chain uses TRBV11-2 with TRBJ2-3, with a tentative D call TRBD1 (5 bases). Germline V CDR1 and CDR2: SGHAT, FQNNGV. CDR3 length: 16 amino acids. The V end lost 6 bases, the J end lost 1 base, and 17 bases lay between the germline ends. The CDR3 region has the DNA TGTGCCAGCAGTCAAGAGCAGGGAAGGGGCACAGATACGCAGTATTTT. It yields the protein CASSQEQGRGTDTQYF.

The chain carries TRBV3-1 (or the pseudogene TRBV3-2) and TRBJ1-2; 7 bases fit TRBD1. The CDR3 consists of 14 residues. Trimming at V came to 4 bases and at J to 3 bases, leaving 5 bases not matched to a gene. Per germline, CDR1 LGHDT and CDR2 YNNKEL (reference sequence). The CDR3 nucleotides are TGTGCCAGCAGCCCGGGACAGCCAGACTATGGCTACACCTTC. This codes for CASSPGQPDYGYTF.

The CDR3 sequence: CATRPSRDLMNTEAFF. CDR3 nucleotides: TGTGCCACCCGTCCTTCGCGGGACCTCATGAACACTGAAGCTTTCTTT. The chain joins TRBV15 to TRBJ1-1; weak D call: TRBD1 (5 bases). Germline CDR1 and CDR2: LNHNV and YYDKDF (reference sequence). Trimming left V 8 bases short and J 0 bases short, with 19 bases between. The CDR3 runs 16 residues.

DNA of the CDR3: TGTGCCAGCAGCTTAACAGCGGGGGGAAGGAGAGATACGCAGTATTTT. Protein sequence: CASSLTAGGRRDTQYF. The V and J genes are TRBV7-2 and TRBJ2-3, with TRBD2 matching over 9 bases. The CDR3 has 16 amino acids. CDR1 is SGHTA and CDR2 is FQGNSA in the germline V gene. The ends lost 2 bases at V and 5 bases at J; junction bases unmatched: 8. Filled out from reference TRBV7-2 and TRBJ2-3, the complete variable domain reads GAGVSQSPSNKVTEKGKDVELRCDPISGHTALYWYRQSLGQGLEFLIYFQGNSAPDKSGLPSDRFSAERTGGSVSTLTIQRTQQEDSAVYLCASSLTAGGRRDTQYFGPGTRLTVL.

V and J are TRBV30 and TRBJ1-2; D might be TRBD1 (6 bases). This CDR3 spans 13 amino acids. V dropped 2 bases and J dropped 3 bases, with 10 bases sitting between them. The germline V gene encodes CDR1 GTSNPN and CDR2 SVGIG (reference sequence). DNA of the CDR3: TGTGCCTGGAGTATCCACAGGGACTATGGCTACACCTTC. Protein sequence: CAWSIHRDYGYTF.

V is TRBV19 and J is TRBJ1-5; 7 positions agree with TRBD1. This CDR3 is built from 13 residues. The germline gives CDR1 LNHDA, CDR2 SQIVND (reference sequence). Trimming removed 7 bases from V and 3 bases from J; junction bases left unmatched: 3. The CDR3 region is CASTTGDNQPQHF. Written as DNA, the CDR3 is TGTGCCAGTACAACAGGGGACAATCAGCCCCAGCATTTT.

This clone was found a few times. The V and J genes are TRBV18 and TRBJ1-5; no clear D. This CDR3 has 13 amino acids. Germline CDR1 is KGHSH and CDR2 is LQKENI. The V end lost 6 bases, the J end lost 4 bases, and 10 bases lay between the germline ends. This CDR3 reads CASSPGQNQPQHF. CDR3 bases: TGTGCCAGCTCCCCTGGTCAGAATCAGCCCCAGCATTTT.

The rearrangement uses TRBV24-1 and TRBJ2-2; D is undetermined. The CDR3 totals 13 residues. Germline assignment: CDR1 KGHDR and CDR2 SFDVKD. V was trimmed by 4 bases and J by 3 bases, leaving 5 bases between them. This CDR3 is CATSDSYTGELFF. Here the CDR3 DNA reads TGTGCCACCAGTGACTCTTACACCGGGGAGCTGTTTTTT.

This clone was counted only a few times. The chain is built from TRBV9 and TRBJ2-3, with D possibly matching TRBD1 (5 bases). The CDR3 length is 14 residues. Looked up from germline, CDR1 is SGDLS and CDR2 is YYNGEE. With 3 bases removed from V and 5 bases from J, the gap between germline ends came to 13 bases. The CDR3 nucleotides are TGTGCCAGCAGCGCAGGGCGGTTAAAAGATACGCAGTATTTT. Translating gives CASSAGRLKDTQYF.

The chain recombines TRBV30 with TRBJ1-5; no clear D. The length of the CDR3 is 14 residues. Trimming took off 0 bases at V and 4 bases at J, with 10 bases between the two ends. Germline V gene lookup returns CDR1 GTSNPN and CDR2 SVGIG (reference sequence). The CDR3 DNA follows: TGTGCCTGGAGTGTACGGGTCCGGAATCAGCCCCAGCATTTT. Translating it yields CAWSVRVRNQPQHF.

V is TRBV6-6 and J is TRBJ1-3; D is ambiguous. CDR3 size: 15 residues. The germline V gene encodes CDR1 MNHNY and CDR2 SVGAGI (reference sequence). Trimming removed 0 bases from V and 0 bases from J, with 6 bases in between. The CDR3 is CASSYSLNSGNTIYF. DNA for the CDR3: TGTGCCAGCAGTTACTCACTGAACTCTGGAAACACCATATATTTT.

The J gene is TRBJ2-2, the V gene TRBV5-1, with 8 bases lining up with TRBD2. V was pared by 0 bases and J by 5 bases, with 6 bases of the junction left unmatched. Germline CDR1 and CDR2: SGHRS and YFSETQ. The CDR3 has 16 residues. In nucleotides, the CDR3 is TGCGCCAGCAGCTTGGCGCGGGGGGCCTCGACCGGGGAGCTGTTTTTT. Encoded protein: CASSLARGASTGELFF. The entire variable domain, with the rest obtained from reference TRBV5-1 and TRBJ2-2, is as follows: KAGVTQTPRYLIKTRGQQVTLSCSPISGHRSVSWYQQTPGQGLQFLFEYFSETQRNKGNFPGRFSGRQFSNSRSEMNVSTLELGDSALYLCASSLARGASTGELFFGEGSRLTVL.

J is TRBJ1-2 and V is TRBV13, with TRBD1 matching 8 bases. The germline CDR1 and CDR2 sequences are PRHDT and FYEKMQ (reference sequence). Germline trimming cut 5 bases from V and 8 bases from J; bases unmatched to any gene: 10. This CDR3 comprises 14 residues. The chain's CDR3 is CASSPGTGPGGYTF. CDR3 coding DNA: TGTGCCAGCAGCCCCGGGACAGGTCCGGGAGGCTACACCTTC.